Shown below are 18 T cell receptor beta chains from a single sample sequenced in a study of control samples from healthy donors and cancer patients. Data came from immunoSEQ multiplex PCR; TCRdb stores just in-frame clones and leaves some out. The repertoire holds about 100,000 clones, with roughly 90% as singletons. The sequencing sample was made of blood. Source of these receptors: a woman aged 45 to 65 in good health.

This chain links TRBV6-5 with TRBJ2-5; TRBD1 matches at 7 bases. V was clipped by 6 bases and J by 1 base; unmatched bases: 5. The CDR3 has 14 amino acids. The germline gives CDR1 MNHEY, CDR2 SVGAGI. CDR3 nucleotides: TGTGCCAGCAGGACAGGGCAAAGCCAAGAGACCCAGTACTTC. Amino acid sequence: CASRTGQSQETQYF.

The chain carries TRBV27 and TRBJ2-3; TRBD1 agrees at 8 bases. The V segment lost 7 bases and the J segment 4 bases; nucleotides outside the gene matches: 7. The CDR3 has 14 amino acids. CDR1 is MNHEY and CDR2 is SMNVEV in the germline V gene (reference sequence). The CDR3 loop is CASTARGRADTQYF. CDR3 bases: TGTGCCAGCACGGCCAGGGGGCGAGCAGATACGCAGTATTTT.

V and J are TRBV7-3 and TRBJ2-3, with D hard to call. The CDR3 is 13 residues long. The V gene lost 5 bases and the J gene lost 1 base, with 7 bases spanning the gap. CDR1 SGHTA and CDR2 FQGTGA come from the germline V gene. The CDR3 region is CASSPRRTDTQYF. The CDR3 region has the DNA TGTGCCAGCAGCCCGCGGCGCACAGATACGCAGTATTTT.

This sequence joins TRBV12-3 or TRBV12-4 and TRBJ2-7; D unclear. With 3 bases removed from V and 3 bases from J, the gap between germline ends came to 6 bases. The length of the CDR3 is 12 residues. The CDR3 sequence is CASSLLNYEQYF. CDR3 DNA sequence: TGTGCCAGCAGTTTGCTAAACTACGAGCAGTACTTC.

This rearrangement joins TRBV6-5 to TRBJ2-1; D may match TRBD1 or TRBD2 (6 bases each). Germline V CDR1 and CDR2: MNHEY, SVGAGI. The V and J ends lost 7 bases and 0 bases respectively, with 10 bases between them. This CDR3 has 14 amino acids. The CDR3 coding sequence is TGTGCCAGCATCAGGGGAGGCTCCTACAATGAGCAGTTCTTC. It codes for CASIRGGSYNEQFF.

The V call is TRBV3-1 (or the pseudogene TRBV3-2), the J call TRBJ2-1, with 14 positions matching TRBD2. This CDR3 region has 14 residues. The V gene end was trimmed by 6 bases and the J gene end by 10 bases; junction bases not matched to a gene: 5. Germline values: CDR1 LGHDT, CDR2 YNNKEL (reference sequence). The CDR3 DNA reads TGTGCCAGCAGGACTAGCGGGGGGGCTGAGGAGCAGTTCTTC. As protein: CASRTSGGAEEQFF.

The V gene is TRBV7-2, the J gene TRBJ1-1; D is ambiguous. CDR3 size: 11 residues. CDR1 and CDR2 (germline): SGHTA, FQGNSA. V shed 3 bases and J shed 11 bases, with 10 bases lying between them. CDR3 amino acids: CASSFSTIAFF. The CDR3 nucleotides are TGTGCCAGCAGCTTCAGTACTATCGCTTTCTTT. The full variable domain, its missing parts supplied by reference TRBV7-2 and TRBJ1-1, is GAGVSQSPSNKVTEKGKDVELRCDPISGHTALYWYRQSLGQGLEFLIYFQGNSAPDKSGLPSDRFSAERTGGSVSTLTIQRTQQEDSAVYLCASSFSTIAFFGQGTRLTVV.

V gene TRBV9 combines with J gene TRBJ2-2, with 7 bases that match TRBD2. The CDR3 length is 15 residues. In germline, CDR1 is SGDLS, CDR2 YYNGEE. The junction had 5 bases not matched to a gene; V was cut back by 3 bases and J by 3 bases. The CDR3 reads CASSGGAGHTGELFF. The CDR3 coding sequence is TGTGCCAGCAGCGGGGGAGCGGGGCACACCGGGGAGCTGTTTTTT.

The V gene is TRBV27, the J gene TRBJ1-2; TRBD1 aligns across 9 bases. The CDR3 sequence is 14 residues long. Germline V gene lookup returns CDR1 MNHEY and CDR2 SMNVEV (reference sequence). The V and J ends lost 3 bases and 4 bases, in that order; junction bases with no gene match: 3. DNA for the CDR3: TGTGCCAGCAGTTTTGTGGACAGGGGCTATGGCTACACCTTC. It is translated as CASSFVDRGYGYTF.

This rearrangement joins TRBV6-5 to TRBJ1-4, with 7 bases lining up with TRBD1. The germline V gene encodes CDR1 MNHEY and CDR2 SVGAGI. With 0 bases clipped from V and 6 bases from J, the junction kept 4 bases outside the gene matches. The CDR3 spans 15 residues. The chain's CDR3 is CASSYSAGGDEKLFF. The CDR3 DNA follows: TGTGCCAGCAGTTACTCAGCAGGGGGGGATGAAAAACTGTTTTTT.

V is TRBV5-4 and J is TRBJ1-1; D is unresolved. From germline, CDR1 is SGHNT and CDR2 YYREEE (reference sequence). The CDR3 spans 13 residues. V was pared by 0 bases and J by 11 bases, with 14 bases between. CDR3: CASSLGGEVAAFF. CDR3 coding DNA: TGTGCCAGCAGCTTGGGAGGCGAGGTAGCGGCTTTCTTT.

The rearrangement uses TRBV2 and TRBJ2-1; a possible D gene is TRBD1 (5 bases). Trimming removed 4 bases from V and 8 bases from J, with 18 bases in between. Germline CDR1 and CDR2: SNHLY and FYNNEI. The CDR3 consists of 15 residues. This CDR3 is CASSGVTGIGDEQFF. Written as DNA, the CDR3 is TGTGCCAGCAGTGGCGTCACAGGAATTGGTGATGAGCAGTTCTTC.

CDR3: CASTQGLRGNEQYF. Written as DNA, the CDR3 is TGTGCCAGCACCCAGGGGCTGAGGGGTAACGAGCAGTACTTC. This chain connects TRBV6-5 to TRBJ2-7, with a tentative D call TRBD1 (6 bases). The CDR3 is 14 residues long. V was shortened by 7 bases and J by 5 bases, with 18 bases between the two germline ends. Germline V CDR1 and CDR2: MNHEY, SVGAGI.

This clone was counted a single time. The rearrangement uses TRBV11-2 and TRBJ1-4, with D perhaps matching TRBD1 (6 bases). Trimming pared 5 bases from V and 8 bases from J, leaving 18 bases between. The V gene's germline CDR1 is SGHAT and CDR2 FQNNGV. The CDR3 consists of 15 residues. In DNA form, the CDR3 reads TGTGCCAGCAGCCTTGACAGGCTCCCATCGGAAAAACTGTTTTTT. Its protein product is CASSLDRLPSEKLFF.

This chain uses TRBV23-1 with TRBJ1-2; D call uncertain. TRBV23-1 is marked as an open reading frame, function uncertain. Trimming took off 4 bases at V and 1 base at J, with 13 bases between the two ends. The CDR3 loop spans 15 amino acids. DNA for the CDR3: TGCGCCAGCAGTCCCAACAGAGTGAATAACTATGGCTACACCTTC. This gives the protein CASSPNRVNNYGYTF.

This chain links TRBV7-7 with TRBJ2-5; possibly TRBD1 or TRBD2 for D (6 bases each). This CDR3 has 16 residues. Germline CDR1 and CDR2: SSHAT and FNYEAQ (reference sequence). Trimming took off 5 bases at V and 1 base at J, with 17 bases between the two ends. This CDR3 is CASSRRGRGAQETQYF. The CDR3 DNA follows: TGTGCCAGCAGCCGCCGGGGGCGGGGAGCCCAAGAGACCCAGTACTTC.

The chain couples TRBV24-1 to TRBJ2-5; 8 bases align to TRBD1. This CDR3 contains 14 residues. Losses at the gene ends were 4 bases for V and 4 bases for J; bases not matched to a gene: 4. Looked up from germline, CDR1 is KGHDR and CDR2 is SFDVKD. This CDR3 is CATSDPGGPETQYF. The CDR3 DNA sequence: TGTGCCACCAGTGACCCAGGGGGCCCAGAGACCCAGTACTTC.

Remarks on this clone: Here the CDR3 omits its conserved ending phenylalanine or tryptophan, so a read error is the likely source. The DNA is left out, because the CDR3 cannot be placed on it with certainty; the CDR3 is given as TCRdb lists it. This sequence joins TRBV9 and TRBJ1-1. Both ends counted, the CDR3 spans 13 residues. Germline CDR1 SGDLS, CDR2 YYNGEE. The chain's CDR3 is CASSSNPRQGPSS.